This T cell receptor (beta chain) was profiled in a study of OX40 agonist ivuxolimab in advanced cancers. About this clone itself: No antigen is known for it.

Using immunoSEQ multiplex PCR, the repertoire was profiled, and TCRdb retains in-frame clones only, with some absent. The table records about 88,000 clones, approximately 85% of them present only once. CDR1 and CDR2 (germline): SGHRS, YFSETQ. CDR3 length: 17 residues. V was cut by 3 bases and J by 5 bases, with 23 bases left in between. Study outcomes and limitations: The investigators did not determine what antigen specificity the expanded peripheral T cells had.

The source of this sequence is an adult with an advanced solid tumor such as melanoma, head and neck, liver or kidney cancer. The chain couples TRBV5-1 to TRBJ1-2, with a weak D call TRBD1 (6 bases). The starting material was CD4+ or CD8+ T cells sorted from blood, obtained in a trial of the OX40 agonist ivuxolimab. The CDR3 nucleotides read TGCGCCAGCAGCTCTACTACCGGGGGCGCGTTCGGGTATGGCTACACCTTC. Translated, it gives CASSSTTGGAFGYGYTF.